The entry below describes one TCR beta chain. Seattle cases were enrolled at active infection and followed longitudinally. The sample comes from a study of blood T cell repertoires in COVID-19. This CDR3 spans 15 amino acids. The germline gives CDR1 SGHRS, CDR2 YFSETQ. V was pared by 0 bases and J by 2 bases, with 3 bases of the junction left unmatched. Study processing details: Amplified reference gene primers provided the basis for estimating nucleated cell counts. Only in-frame clones appear in the TCRdb table, and some are missing; sequencing was by immunoSEQ multiplex PCR. For V, J and clone size, that table is used; D and trimming come from the DNA. The sample includes about 280,000 clones, around nine tenths seen only once; the top ten take about 12%.

Sequenced material: peripheral blood. The rearrangement links TRBV5-1 to TRBJ2-3; 7 positions match TRBD2. The receptor was derived from a woman between 65 and 79 years old with COVID-19, enrolled during active disease. The CDR3: CASSLEGGFTDTQYF. The CDR3 DNA reads TGCGCCAGCAGCTTGGAGGGAGGGTTCACAGATACGCAGTATTTT.